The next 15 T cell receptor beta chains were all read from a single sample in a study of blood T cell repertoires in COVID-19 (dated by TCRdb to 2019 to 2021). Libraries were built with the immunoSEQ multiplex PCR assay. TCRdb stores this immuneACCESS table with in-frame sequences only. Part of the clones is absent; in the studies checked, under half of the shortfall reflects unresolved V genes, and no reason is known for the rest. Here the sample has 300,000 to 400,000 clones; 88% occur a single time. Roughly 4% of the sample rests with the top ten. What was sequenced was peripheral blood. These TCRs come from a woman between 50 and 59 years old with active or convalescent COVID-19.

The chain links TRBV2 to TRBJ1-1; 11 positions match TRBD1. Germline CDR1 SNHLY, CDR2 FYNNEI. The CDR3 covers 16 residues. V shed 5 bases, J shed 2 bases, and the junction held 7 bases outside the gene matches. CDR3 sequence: CASSKRDRGANTEAFF. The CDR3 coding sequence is TGTGCCAGCAGTAAAAGGGACAGGGGGGCTAACACTGAAGCTTTCTTT.

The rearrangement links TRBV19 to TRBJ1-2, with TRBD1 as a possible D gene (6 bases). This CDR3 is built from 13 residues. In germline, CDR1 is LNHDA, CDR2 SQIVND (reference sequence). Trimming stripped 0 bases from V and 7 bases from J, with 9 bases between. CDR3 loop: CASSIDRGSGYTF. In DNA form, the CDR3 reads TGTGCCAGTAGTATAGACAGGGGATCTGGCTACACCTTC.

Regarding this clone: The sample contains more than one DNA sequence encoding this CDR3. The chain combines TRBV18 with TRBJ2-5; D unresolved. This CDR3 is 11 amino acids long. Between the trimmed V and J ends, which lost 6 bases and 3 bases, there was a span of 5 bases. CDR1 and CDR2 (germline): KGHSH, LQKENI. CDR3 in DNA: TGTGCCAGCTCCCTCGAAGAGACCCAGTACTTC. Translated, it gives CASSLEETQYF. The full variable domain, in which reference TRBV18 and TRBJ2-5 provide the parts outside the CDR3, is NAGVMQNPRHLVRRRGQEARLRCSPMKGHSHVYWYRQLPEEGLKFMVYLQKENIIDESGMPKERFSAEFPKEGPSILRIQQVVRGDSAAYFCASSLEETQYFGPGTRLLVL.

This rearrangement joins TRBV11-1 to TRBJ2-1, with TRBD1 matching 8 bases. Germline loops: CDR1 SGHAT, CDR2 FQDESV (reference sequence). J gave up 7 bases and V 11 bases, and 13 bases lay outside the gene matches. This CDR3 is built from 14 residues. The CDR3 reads CASHPGQASNEQFF. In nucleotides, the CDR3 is TGTGCCTCCCACCCGGGACAGGCCTCGAATGAGCAGTTCTTC.

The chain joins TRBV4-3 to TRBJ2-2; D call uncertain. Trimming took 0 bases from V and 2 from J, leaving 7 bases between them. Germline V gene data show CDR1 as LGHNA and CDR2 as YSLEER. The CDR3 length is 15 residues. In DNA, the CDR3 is TGCGCCAGCAGCCAAGATCGGGTAAACACCGGGGAGCTGTTTTTT. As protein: CASSQDRVNTGELFF.

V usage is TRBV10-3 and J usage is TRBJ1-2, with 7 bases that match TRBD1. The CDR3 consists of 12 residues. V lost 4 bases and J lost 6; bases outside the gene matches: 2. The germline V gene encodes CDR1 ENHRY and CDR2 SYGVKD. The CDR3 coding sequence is TGTGCCATCAGTGGAACAGGGGATGGCTACACCTTC. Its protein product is CAISGTGDGYTF.

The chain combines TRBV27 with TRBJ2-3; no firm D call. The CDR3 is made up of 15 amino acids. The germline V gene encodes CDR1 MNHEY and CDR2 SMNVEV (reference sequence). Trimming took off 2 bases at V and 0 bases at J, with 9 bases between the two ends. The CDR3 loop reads CASSLGPRSTDTQYF. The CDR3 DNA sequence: TGTGCCAGCAGTTTAGGGCCCAGGAGCACAGATACGCAGTATTTT.

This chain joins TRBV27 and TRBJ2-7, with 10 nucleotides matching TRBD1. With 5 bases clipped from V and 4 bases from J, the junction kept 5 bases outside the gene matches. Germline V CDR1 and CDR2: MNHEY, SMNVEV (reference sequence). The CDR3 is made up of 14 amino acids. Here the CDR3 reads CASSGRQGAYEQYF. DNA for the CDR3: TGTGCCAGCAGTGGCCGACAGGGGGCTTACGAGCAGTACTTC.

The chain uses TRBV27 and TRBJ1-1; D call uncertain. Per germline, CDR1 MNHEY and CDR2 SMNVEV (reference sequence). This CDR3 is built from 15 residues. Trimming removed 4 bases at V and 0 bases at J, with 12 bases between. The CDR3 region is CASSSVGAMNTEAFF. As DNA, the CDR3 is TGTGCCAGCAGTTCCGTAGGAGCAATGAACACTGAAGCTTTCTTT.

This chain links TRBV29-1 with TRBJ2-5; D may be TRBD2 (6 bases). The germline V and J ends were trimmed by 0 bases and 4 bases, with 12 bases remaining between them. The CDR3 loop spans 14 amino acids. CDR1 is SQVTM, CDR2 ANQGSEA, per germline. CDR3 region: CSVEDSLAPETQYF. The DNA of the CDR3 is TGCAGCGTTGAAGATTCACTAGCTCCAGAGACCCAGTACTTC.

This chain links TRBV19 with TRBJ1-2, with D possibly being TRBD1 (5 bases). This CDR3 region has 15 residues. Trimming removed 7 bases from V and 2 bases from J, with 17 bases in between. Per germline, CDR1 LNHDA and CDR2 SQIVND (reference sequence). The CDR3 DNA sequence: TGTGCCAGTACCAACTGGGGAGGGGACAACTATGGCTACACCTTC. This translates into CASTNWGGDNYGYTF.

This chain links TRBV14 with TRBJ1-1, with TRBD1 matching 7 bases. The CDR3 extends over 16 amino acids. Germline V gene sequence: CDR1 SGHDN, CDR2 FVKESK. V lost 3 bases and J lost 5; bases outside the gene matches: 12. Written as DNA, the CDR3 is TGTGCCAGCAGCCACAGAACCGGGACAGTCAAAACTGAAGCTTTCTTT. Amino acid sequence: CASSHRTGTVKTEAFF.

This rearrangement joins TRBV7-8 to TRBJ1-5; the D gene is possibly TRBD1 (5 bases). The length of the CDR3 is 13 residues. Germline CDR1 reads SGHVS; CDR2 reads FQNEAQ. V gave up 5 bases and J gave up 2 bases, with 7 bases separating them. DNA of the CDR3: TGTGCCAGCAGCCCGGGGGGCAATCAGCCCCAGCATTTT. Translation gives CASSPGGNQPQHF.

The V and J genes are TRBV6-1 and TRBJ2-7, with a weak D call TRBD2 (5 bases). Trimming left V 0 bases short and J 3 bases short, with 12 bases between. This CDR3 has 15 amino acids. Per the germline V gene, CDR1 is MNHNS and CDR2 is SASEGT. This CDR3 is CASSEALRGNYEQYF. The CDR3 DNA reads TGTGCCAGCAGTGAAGCGCTTCGGGGTAACTACGAGCAGTACTTC.

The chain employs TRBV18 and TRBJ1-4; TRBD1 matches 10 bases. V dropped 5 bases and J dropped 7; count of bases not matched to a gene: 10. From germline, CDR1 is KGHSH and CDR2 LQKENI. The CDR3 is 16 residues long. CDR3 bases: TGTGCCAGCTCATTGTCGACAGGGGGCGCGGGTGAAAAACTGTTTTTT. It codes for CASSLSTGGAGEKLFF.